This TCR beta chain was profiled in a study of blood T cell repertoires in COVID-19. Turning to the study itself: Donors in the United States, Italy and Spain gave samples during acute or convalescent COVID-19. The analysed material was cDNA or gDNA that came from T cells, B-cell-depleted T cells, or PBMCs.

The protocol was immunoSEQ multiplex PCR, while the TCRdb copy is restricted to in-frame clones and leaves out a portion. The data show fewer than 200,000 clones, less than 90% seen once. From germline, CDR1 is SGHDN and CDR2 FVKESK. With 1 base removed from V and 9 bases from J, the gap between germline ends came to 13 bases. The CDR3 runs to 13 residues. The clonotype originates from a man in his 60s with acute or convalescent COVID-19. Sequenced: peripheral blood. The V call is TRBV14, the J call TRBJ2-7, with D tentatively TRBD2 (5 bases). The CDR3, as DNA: TGTGCCAGCAGCCAAGTCGCTAGCCTGGGGCAGTACTTC. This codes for CASSQVASLGQYF.